Listed below are T cell receptor beta chains from one sample, sequenced in a study of immune evolution from preneoplasia to lung adenocarcinoma. TCRdb keeps only in-frame clones here, not all; method: immunoSEQ multiplex PCR. This repertoire shows about 3,500 clones, around four fifths found once; its top ten account for about a tenth. The sequenced sample was FFPE minimally invasive lung adenocarcinoma tissue. All receptors come from a person aged 60-79 years with lung adenocarcinoma. Both conserved end residues are part of each CDR3. D genes are given only for firm matches. Size is omitted from some rows. Given values are once, few, many or a class for expanded clones.

V gene	clone size	J gene	D gene	CDR3 DNA	CDR3 protein
TRBV29-1	few	TRBJ1-1	.	TGCAGCGTTGATCGAGAGGCGCTTGAAGCTTTCTTT	CSVDREALEAFF
TRBV7-2	.	TRBJ2-1	TRBD2	TGTGCCAGCAGCTTTGAAGTCGGACTAGCGATATACAATGAGCAGTTCTTC	CASSFEVGLAIYNEQFF
TRBV11-3	.	TRBJ2-7	.	TGTGCCAGCAGCCTTGGCGAGGGGCCGTCCTACGAGCAGTACTTC	CASSLGEGPSYEQYF
TRBV19	few	TRBJ2-5	.	TGTGCCTGCCTGTTATATGAGACCCAGTACTTC	CACLLYETQYF
TRBV28	.	TRBJ1-4	TRBD1	TGTGCCAGCAGCGGGACAGGGAAGGGTGAAAAACTGTTTTTT	CASSGTGKGEKLFF
TRBV30	.	TRBJ1-2	.	TGTGCCTGGAGTGTAGACGGTGGCTACACCTTC	CAWSVDGGYTF
TRBV5-1	.	TRBJ2-2	TRBD1	TGCGCCAGCAGCGGGGGGACAGGGAACACCGGGGAGCTGTTTTTT	CASSGGTGNTGELFF
TRBV7-8	once	TRBJ2-7	.	TGTGCCAGCAGTAGGGTAGGCGGGGCGGCCTACGAGCAGTACTTC	CASSRVGGAAYEQYF
TRBV5-1	.	TRBJ2-7	TRBD2	TGCGCCAGCAGCTCCTCCCGGGACTACTACGAGCAGTACTTC	CASSSSRDYYEQYF
TRBV12-5	.	TRBJ1-5	.	TGTGCTAGTGGTTTGGAACCTTCCGGGACTGGGGCAATGGAGGCCCAGCATTTT	CASGLEPSGTGAMEAQHF
TRBV28	.	TRBJ1-3	.	TGTGCCAGCAGTTTCCACCATTTACTCTCTGGAAACACCATATATTTT	CASSFHHLLSGNTIYF
TRBV7-2	.	TRBJ2-1	TRBD2	TGTGCCAGCAGCTTAGTACTAGCGGGAGGCAATGAGCAGTTCTTC	CASSLVLAGGNEQFF
TRBV5-1	once	TRBJ2-2	.	TGCGCCAGCAGCTACGGAGGGCAAGCGAACACCGGGGAGCTGTTTTTT	CASSYGGQANTGELFF
TRBV6-1	.	TRBJ2-2	.	TGTGCCAGCAGTGAAGCGGGAGACACCGGGGAGCTGTTTTTT	CASSEAGDTGELFF
TRBV15	.	TRBJ1-1	.	TGTGCCACCAGCAGGGTCGGCCTCCCAAGGGAAGCTTTCTTT	CATSRVGLPREAFF
TRBV6-1	.	TRBJ2-2	TRBD1	TGTGCCAGCAGGACAGGGGGCGACACCGGGGAGCTGTTTTTT	CASRTGGDTGELFF
TRBV28	few	TRBJ1-4	.	TGTGCCAGCAGTGTGACTCAATTGGGAGAAAAACTGTTTTTT	CASSVTQLGEKLFF
TRBV7-3	.	TRBJ2-1	.	TGTGCCAGCAGCCCCAGGAGCGCGGAATACAATGAGCAGTTCTTC	CASSPRSAEYNEQFF
TRBV11-3	.	TRBJ2-7	.	TGTGCCAGCAGCTCCCAGGCAGGGGTCTACGAGCAGTACTTC	CASSSQAGVYEQYF
TRBV6-5	.	TRBJ2-5	TRBD1	TGTGCCAGCTCTAGGAAAGGGGGCACGTTAGAGACCCAGTACTTC	CASSRKGGTLETQYF
TRBV5-1	.	TRBJ2-6	.	TGCGCCAGCAGCCACGGGCTCGTGGGTTCTGGGGCCAACGTCCTGACTTTC	CASSHGLVGSGANVLTF